Presented here are 20 T cell receptor beta chains from one specimen sequenced in a study of cytomegalovirus exposure and HLA in healthy donors. Repertoires were generated with immunoSEQ multiplex PCR, while TCRdb's copy carries only in-frame clones and drops some. Among about 240,000 clones listed, around 87% were seen once. The material sequenced was PBMCs. The source of these receptors is a woman under 40 in good health and CMV-seropositive.

The chain has TRBV4-1 and TRBJ1-3; D ambiguous. V lost 2 bases, J lost 4 bases, and 9 bases lay in between. Germline-derived CDR1 and CDR2 are MGHRA and YSYEKL. This CDR3 comprises 14 residues. The DNA of the CDR3 is TGCGCCAGCAGCCAATTTGGCGGAGGAAACACCATATATTTT. Translated: CASSQFGGGNTIYF.

CDR3 coding DNA: TGTGCCAGCAGGAAGGGGTCCGTTAGGGACACTGAAGCTTTCTTT. Protein product: CASRKGSVRDTEAFF. J is TRBJ1-1 and V is TRBV6-5, with a possible D match to TRBD1 (5 bases). Looked up from germline, CDR1 is MNHEY and CDR2 is SVGAGI. The CDR3 length is 15 residues. Trimming pared 6 bases from V and 3 bases from J, leaving 17 bases between.

The genes are TRBV5-4 and TRBJ2-7, with D possibly TRBD2 on 6 matching bases. The V end lost 0 bases, the J end lost 5 bases, and 9 bases lay between the germline ends. CDR3 length equals 13 residues. Germline CDR1 is SGHNT and CDR2 is YYREEE (reference sequence). The CDR3 DNA sequence: TGTGCCAGCAGCTTGGATTGGGGGGACGAGCAGTACTTC. Its translation is CASSLDWGDEQYF.

The chain joins TRBV28 to TRBJ1-4, with unresolved D. V dropped 2 bases and J dropped 7 bases, with 14 bases sitting between them. CDR1 MDHEN and CDR2 SYDVKM come from the germline V gene. The CDR3 length is 15 residues. In nucleotides, the CDR3 is TGTGCCAGCAGTTTACCCTCTGGTGGCCCTGAAAAACTGTTTTTT. It translates to CASSLPSGGPEKLFF.

The chain carries TRBV27 and TRBJ2-6, with D possibly TRBD1 on 5 matching bases. In germline, CDR1 is MNHEY, CDR2 SMNVEV (reference sequence). This CDR3 is 16 amino acids long. V gave up 4 bases and J gave up 0 bases, with 10 bases separating them. This CDR3 reads CASSSLTVSGANVLTF. CDR3 bases: TGTGCCAGCAGTTCGCTGACAGTCTCTGGGGCCAACGTCCTGACTTTC.

The chain has TRBV6-4 and TRBJ2-1; no definite D call. Trimming took off 3 bases at V and 6 bases at J, with 15 bases between the two ends. Per germline, CDR1 MRHNA and CDR2 SNTAGT. This CDR3 comprises 15 residues. Here the CDR3 reads CASSEKSYPTNEQFF. CDR3 in DNA: TGTGCCAGCAGTGAGAAGTCCTACCCAACCAATGAGCAGTTCTTC.

The chain recombines TRBV6-5 with TRBJ1-3; no definite D call. The CDR3 totals 16 residues. In germline, CDR1 is MNHEY, CDR2 SVGAGI. V was shortened by 4 bases and J by 0 bases, with 13 bases between the two germline ends. Written as DNA, the CDR3 is TGTGCCAGCAGTTTCGGTCAGACTTACTCTGGAAACACCATATATTTT. Encoded protein: CASSFGQTYSGNTIYF.

This chain links TRBV7-2 with TRBJ2-1; D might be TRBD2 (5 bases). Trimming cost V 5 bases and J 0 bases, with 20 bases left between them. The CDR3 loop spans 18 amino acids. Germline assignment: CDR1 SGHTA and CDR2 FQGNSA. CDR3 sequence (DNA): TGTGCCAGCAGCCTAAACCCAACTAGACCCAGCTCCTACAATGAGCAGTTCTTC. Its protein is CASSLNPTRPSSYNEQFF.

The chain couples TRBV27 to TRBJ2-7, with TRBD2 identical over 8 bases. V shed 5 bases, J shed 0 bases, and the junction held 6 bases outside the gene matches. Germline CDR1 reads MNHEY; CDR2 reads SMNVEV (reference sequence). The CDR3 runs 15 residues. The CDR3 protein is CASSVLAGSSYEQYF. CDR3 nucleotides: TGTGCCAGCAGTGTATTAGCGGGGAGCTCCTACGAGCAGTACTTC.

This clone showed up just a few times. V gene TRBV13 combines with J gene TRBJ2-3; D remains unclear. The CDR3 is 14 residues long. V was trimmed by 6 bases and J by 8 bases, leaving 18 bases between them. Germline values: CDR1 PRHDT, CDR2 FYEKMQ (reference sequence). DNA for the CDR3: TGTGCCAGCAGTCTCCCAGTCGTTCTGGCTACGCAGTATTTT. This encodes CASSLPVVLATQYF. Full variable domain (outside the CDR3, taken from reference TRBV13 and TRBJ2-3): AAGVIQSPRHLIKEKRETATLKCYPIPRHDTVYWYQQGPGQDPQFLISFYEKMQSDKGSIPDRFSAQQFSDYHSELNMSSLELGDSALYFCASSLPVVLATQYFGPGTRLTVL.

V usage is TRBV28 and J usage is TRBJ2-7; perhaps TRBD1 as D (6 bases). CDR1 and CDR2 from the germline V gene are MDHEN and SYDVKM. The CDR3 is 12 amino acids. The V and J ends lost 6 bases and 5 bases respectively, with 11 bases between them. The CDR3 sequence is CASSPTGHEQYF. CDR3 coding DNA: TGTGCCAGCAGCCCTACAGGGCACGAGCAGTACTTC.

V is TRBV6-6 and J is TRBJ2-3, with 9 nucleotides matching TRBD2. The CDR3 is 15 residues long. Germline assignment: CDR1 MNHNY and CDR2 SVGAGI (reference sequence). Trimming cost V 3 bases and J 5 bases; bases outside gene matches: 6. The CDR3 reads CASSYSGGGEDTQYF. CDR3 DNA: TGTGCCAGCAGTTATAGCGGGGGAGGGGAAGATACGCAGTATTTT.

The chain recombines TRBV5-5 with TRBJ1-1, with a possible D match to TRBD1 (5 bases). V dropped 5 bases and J dropped 0 bases, with 14 bases sitting between them. This CDR3 has 15 amino acids. Per the germline V gene, CDR1 is SGHKS and CDR2 is YYEKEE (reference sequence). The CDR3 loop reads CASSLIGGMNTEAFF. CDR3 DNA sequence: TGTGCCAGCAGTTTGATCGGGGGGATGAACACTGAAGCTTTCTTT.

The CDR3 spells CASSQADRGFTEAFF. CDR3 in DNA: TGCGCCAGCAGCCAAGCGGACAGGGGATTCACTGAAGCTTTCTTT. The chain carries TRBV4-1 and TRBJ1-1; 9 bases fit TRBD1. The germline V gene has CDR1 MGHRA and CDR2 YSYEKL. This CDR3 is built from 15 residues. Unmatched junction bases numbered 4, after V lost 1 base and J lost 4 bases.

V is TRBV9 and J is TRBJ2-3; 9 nucleotides align to TRBD1. The CDR3 length is 18 residues. The germline gives CDR1 SGDLS, CDR2 YYNGEE. J lost 4 bases, V lost 0 bases, and 12 bases had no gene match. This CDR3 reads CASSVGGLGQGTPDTQYF. As DNA, the CDR3 is TGTGCCAGCAGCGTAGGAGGTCTGGGACAGGGTACGCCAGATACGCAGTATTTT.

The rearrangement joins TRBV6-5 to TRBJ2-3; D unclear. CDR1 is MNHEY, CDR2 SVGAGI, per germline. The CDR3 length is 13 residues. V gave up 2 bases and J gave up 2 bases, with 5 bases separating them. The CDR3 DNA follows: TGTGCCAGCAGTTACCTATACACAGATACGCAGTATTTT. As protein: CASSYLYTDTQYF.

The chain uses TRBV5-8 and TRBJ2-5; D gene uncertain. The CDR3 loop spans 17 amino acids. Germline V gene lookup returns CDR1 SGHTS and CDR2 YDEGEE. V lost 0 bases to trimming and J lost 4 bases, with 19 bases between them. The CDR3 reads CASSLEFAATVRETQYF. DNA for the CDR3: TGTGCCAGCAGCTTGGAGTTCGCGGCTACCGTAAGAGAGACCCAGTACTTC. The full variable domain, rest sourced from reference TRBV5-8 and TRBJ2-5, is EAGVTQSPTHLIKTRGQQATLRCSPISGHTSVYWYQQALGLGLQFLLWYDEGEERNRGNFPPRFSGRQFPNYSSELNVNALELEDSALYLCASSLEFAATVRETQYFGPGTRLLVL.

The chain employs TRBV29-1 and TRBJ2-3; 9 nucleotides agree with TRBD1. The CDR3 is 15 amino acids. The junction had 12 bases not matched to a gene; V was cut back by 6 bases and J by 5 bases. In germline, CDR1 is SQVTM, CDR2 ANQGSEA. CDR3 DNA: TGCAGCGTCCTCACCTTAGGACAGGGGTTAGATACGCAGTATTTT. Its protein product is CSVLTLGQGLDTQYF.

V is TRBV6-5 and J is TRBJ1-1; a weak D match, TRBD1 (6 bases). V was shortened by 0 bases and J by 1 base, with 12 bases between the two germline ends. Germline lookup yields CDR1 MNHEY and CDR2 SVGAGI. The CDR3 sequence is 16 residues long. CDR3 bases: TGTGCCAGCAGTTACTCGCGACAGGCTGGGAACACTGAAGCTTTCTTT. It codes for CASSYSRQAGNTEAFF.

This clone was seen only a few times. The V and J genes are TRBV6-5 and TRBJ1-2, with TRBD1 identical over 9 bases. Germline CDR1 and CDR2: MNHEY and SVGAGI. V trimming: 5 bases; J trimming: 7 bases; junction bases outside the gene matches: 2. CDR3 length: 12 amino acids. CDR3 region: CASSRGQGGYTF. DNA of the CDR3: TGTGCCAGCAGTCGGGGACAGGGTGGCTACACCTTC.